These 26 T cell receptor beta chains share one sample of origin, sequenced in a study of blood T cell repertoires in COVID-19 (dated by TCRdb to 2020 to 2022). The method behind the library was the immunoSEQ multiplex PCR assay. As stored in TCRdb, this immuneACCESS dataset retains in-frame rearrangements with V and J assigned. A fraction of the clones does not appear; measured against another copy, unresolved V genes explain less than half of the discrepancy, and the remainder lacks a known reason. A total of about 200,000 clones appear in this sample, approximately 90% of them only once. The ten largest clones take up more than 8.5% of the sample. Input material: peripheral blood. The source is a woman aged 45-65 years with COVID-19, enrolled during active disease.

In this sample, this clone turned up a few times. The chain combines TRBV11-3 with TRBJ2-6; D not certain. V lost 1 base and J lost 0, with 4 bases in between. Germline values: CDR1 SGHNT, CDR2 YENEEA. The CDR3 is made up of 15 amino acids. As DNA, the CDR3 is TGTGCCAGCAGCTTAGGGGCCTCTGGGGCCAACGTCCTGACTTTC. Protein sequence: CASSLGASGANVLTF.

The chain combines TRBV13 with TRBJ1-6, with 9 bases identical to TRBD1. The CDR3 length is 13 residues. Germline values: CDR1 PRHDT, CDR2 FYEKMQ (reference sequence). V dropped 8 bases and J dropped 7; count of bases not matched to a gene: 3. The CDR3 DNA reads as TGTGCCAGCCTCGACAGGGGGAATTCACCCCTCCACTTT. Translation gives CASLDRGNSPLHF.

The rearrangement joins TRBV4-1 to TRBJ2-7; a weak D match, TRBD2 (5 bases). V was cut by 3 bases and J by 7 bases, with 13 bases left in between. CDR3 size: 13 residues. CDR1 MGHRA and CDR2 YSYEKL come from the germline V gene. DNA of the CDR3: TGCGCCAGCAGCCAGGCCATAGCGACTGAGCAGTACGTC. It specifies CASSQAIATEQYV.

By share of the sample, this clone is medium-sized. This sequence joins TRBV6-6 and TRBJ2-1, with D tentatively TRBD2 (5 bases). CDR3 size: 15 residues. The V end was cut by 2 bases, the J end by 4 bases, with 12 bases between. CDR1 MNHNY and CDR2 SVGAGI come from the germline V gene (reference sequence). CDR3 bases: TGTGCCAGCAGTTACCTCCGGGAAGATTACAATGAGCAGTTCTTC. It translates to CASSYLREDYNEQFF.

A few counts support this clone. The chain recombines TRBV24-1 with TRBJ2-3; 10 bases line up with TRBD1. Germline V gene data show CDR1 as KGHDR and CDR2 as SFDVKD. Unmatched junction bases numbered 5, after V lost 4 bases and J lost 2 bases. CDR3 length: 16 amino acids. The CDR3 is CATSDTGQGNTDTQYF. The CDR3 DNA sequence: TGTGCCACCAGTGACACGGGACAGGGGAACACAGATACGCAGTATTTT.

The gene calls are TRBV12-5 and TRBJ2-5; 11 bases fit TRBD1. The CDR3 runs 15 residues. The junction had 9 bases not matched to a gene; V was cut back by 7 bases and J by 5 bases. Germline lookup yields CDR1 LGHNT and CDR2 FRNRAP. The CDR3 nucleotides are TGTGCTAGTGCCCCGGACAGGGGGCATTGGGAGACCCAGTACTTC. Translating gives CASAPDRGHWETQYF.

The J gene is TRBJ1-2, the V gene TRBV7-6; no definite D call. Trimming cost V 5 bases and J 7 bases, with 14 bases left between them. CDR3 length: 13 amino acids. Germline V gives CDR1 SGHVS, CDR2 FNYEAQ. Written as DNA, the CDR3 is TGTGCCAGCAGCGCTGCCCCCACAGCTGGCTACACCTTC. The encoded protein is CASSAAPTAGYTF. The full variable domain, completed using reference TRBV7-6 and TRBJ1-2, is GAGVSQSPRYKVTKRGQDVALRCDPISGHVSLYWYRQALGQGPEFLTYFNYEAQQDKSGLPNDRFSAERPEGSISTLTIQRTEQRDSAMYRCASSAAPTAGYTFGSGTRLTVV.

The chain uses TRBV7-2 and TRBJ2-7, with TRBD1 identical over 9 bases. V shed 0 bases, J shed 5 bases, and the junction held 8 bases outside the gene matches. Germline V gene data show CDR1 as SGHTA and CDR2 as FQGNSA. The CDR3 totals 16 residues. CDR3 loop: CASSLARGQGSHEQYF. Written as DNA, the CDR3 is TGTGCCAGCAGCTTAGCGCGGGGACAGGGATCCCACGAGCAGTACTTC.

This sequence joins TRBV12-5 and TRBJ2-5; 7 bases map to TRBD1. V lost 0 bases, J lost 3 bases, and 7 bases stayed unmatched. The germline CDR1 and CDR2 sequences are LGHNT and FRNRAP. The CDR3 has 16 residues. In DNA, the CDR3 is TGTGCTAGTGGTTTGGTACGTTCCGGACAGGAAGAGACCCAGTACTTC. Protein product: CASGLVRSGQEETQYF.

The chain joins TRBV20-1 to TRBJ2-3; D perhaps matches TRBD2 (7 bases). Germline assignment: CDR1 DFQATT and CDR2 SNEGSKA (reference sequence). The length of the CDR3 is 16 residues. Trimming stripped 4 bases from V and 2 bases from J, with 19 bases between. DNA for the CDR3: TGCAGTGCTACTGATGCGGGGGCCCGAACCACAGATACGCAGTATTTT. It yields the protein CSATDAGARTTDTQYF.

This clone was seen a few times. The DNA for the CDR3 is TGTGCCAGCAGCTTGTTGGGAGCGGGGGGCGGTGAGACCCAGTACTTC. Its protein product is CASSLLGAGGGETQYF. The chain carries TRBV5-4 and TRBJ2-5; TRBD2 matches 9 bases. The CDR3 runs to 16 residues. The junction had 9 bases not matched to a gene; V was cut back by 1 base and J by 5 bases. Germline CDR1 and CDR2: SGHNT and YYREEE (reference sequence).

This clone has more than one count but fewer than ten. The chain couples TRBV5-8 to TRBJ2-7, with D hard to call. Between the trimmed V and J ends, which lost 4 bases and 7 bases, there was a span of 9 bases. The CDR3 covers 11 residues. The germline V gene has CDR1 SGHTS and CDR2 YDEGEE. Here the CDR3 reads CASSNHREQYF. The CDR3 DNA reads TGTGCCAGCAGCAACCACCGGGAGCAGTACTTC.

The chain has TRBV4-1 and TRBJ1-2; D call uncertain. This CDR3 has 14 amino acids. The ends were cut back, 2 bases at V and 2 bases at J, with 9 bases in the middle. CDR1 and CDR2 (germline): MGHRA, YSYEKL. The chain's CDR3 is CASSQITGNYGYTF. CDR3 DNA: TGCGCCAGCAGCCAAATTACGGGGAACTATGGCTACACCTTC.

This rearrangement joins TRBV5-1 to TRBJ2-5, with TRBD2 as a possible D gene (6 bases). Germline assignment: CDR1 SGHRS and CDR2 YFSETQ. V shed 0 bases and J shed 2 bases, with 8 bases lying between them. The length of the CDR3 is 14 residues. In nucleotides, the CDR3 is TGCGCCAGCAGCTTGGGTAGCGGTCAAGAGACCCAGTACTTC. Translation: CASSLGSGQETQYF.

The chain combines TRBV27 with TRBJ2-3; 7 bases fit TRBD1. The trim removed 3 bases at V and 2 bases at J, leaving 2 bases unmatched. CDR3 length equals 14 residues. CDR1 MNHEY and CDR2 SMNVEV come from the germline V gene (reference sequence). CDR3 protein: CASSFGQATDTQYF. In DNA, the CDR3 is TGTGCCAGCAGTTTTGGACAGGCCACAGATACGCAGTATTTT.

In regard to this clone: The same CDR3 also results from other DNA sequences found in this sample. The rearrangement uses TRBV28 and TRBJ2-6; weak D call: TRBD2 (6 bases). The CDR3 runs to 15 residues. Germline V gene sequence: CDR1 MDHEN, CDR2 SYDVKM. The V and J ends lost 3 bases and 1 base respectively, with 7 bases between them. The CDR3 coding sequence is TGTGCCAGCAGTTTCCGGGGGTCTGGGGCCAACGTCCTGACTTTC. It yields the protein CASSFRGSGANVLTF. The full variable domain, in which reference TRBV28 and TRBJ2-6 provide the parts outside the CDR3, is DVKVTQSSRYLVKRTGEKVFLECVQDMDHENMFWYRQDPGLGLRLIYFSYDVKMKEKGDIPEGYSVSREKKERFSLILESASTNQTSMYLCASSFRGSGANVLTFGAGSRLTVL.

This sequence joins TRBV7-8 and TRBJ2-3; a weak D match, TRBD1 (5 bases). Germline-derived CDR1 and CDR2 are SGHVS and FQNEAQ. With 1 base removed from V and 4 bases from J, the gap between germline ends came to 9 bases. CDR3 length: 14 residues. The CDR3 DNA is TGTGCCAGCAGCTTAGAGGGGCCAGCAGATACGCAGTATTTT. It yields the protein CASSLEGPADTQYF.

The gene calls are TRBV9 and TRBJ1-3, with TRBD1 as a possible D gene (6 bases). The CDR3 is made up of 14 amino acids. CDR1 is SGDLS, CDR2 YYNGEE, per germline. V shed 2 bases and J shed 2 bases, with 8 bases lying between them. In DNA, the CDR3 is TGTGCCAGCAGCGTTGGGACAACTGGAAACACCATATATTTT. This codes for CASSVGTTGNTIYF.

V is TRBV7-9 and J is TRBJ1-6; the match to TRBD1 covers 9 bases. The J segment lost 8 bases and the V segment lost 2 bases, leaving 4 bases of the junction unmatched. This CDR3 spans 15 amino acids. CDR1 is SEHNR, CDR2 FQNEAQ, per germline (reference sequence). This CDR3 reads CASSLPGQGYSPLHF. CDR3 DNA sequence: TGTGCCAGCAGCTTACCGGGACAGGGTTATTCACCCCTCCACTTT. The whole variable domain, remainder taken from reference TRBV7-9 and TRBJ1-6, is DTGVSQNPRHKITKRGQNVTFRCDPISEHNRLYWYRQTLGQGPEFLTYFQNEAQLEKSRLLSDRFSAERPKGSFSTLEIQRTEQGDSAMYLCASSLPGQGYSPLHFGNGTRLTVT.

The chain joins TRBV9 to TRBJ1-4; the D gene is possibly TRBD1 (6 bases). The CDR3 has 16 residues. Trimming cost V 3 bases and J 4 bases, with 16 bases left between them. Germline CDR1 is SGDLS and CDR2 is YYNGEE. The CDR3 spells CASSDDQGIHNEKLFF. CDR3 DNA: TGTGCCAGCAGCGACGATCAGGGGATTCATAATGAAAAACTGTTTTTT.

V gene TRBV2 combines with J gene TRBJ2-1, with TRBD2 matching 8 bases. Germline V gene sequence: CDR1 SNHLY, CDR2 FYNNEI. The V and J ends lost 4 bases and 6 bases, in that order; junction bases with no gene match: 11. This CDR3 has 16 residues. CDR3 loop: CASSGVAGPRVNEQFF. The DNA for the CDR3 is TGTGCCAGCAGTGGGGTAGCGGGGCCCCGGGTCAATGAGCAGTTCTTC.

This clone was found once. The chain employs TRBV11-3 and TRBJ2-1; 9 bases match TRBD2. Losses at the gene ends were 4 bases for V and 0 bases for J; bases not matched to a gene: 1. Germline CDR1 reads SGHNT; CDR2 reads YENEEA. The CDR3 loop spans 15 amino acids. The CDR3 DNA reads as TGTGCCAGCAGCTCAGCGGGGGGCTCCTACAATGAGCAGTTCTTC. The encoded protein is CASSSAGGSYNEQFF.

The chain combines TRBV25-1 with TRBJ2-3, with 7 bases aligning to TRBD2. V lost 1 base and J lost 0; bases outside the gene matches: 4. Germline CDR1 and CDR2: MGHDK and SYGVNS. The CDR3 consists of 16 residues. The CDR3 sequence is CASSEFGAGSTDTQYF. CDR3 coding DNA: TGTGCCAGCAGTGAATTTGGAGCGGGGAGCACAGATACGCAGTATTTT.

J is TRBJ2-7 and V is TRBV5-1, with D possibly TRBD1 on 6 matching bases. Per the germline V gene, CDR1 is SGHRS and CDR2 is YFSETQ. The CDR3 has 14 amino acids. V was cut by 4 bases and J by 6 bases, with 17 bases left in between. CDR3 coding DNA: TGCGCCAGCAGCCCCTGGGACACCGAGGGCGAGCAGTACTTC. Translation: CASSPWDTEGEQYF.

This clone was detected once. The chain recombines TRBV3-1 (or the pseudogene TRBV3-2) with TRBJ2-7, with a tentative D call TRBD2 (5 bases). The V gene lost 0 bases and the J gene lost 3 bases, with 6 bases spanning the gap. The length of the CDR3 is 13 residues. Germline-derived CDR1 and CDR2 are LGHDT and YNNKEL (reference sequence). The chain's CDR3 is CASSQDGGYEQYF. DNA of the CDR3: TGTGCCAGCAGCCAAGACGGAGGCTACGAGCAGTACTTC.

CDR3 coding DNA: TGTGCCAGTAGTCTCGCAGTCGGGAGAGAAAACATTCAGTACTTC. Its translation: CASSLAVGRENIQYF. This chain links TRBV19 with TRBJ2-4; possibly TRBD2 for D (6 bases). The CDR3 extends over 15 amino acids. V gave up 5 bases and J gave up 5 bases, with 16 bases separating them. From germline, CDR1 is LNHDA and CDR2 SQIVND (reference sequence).